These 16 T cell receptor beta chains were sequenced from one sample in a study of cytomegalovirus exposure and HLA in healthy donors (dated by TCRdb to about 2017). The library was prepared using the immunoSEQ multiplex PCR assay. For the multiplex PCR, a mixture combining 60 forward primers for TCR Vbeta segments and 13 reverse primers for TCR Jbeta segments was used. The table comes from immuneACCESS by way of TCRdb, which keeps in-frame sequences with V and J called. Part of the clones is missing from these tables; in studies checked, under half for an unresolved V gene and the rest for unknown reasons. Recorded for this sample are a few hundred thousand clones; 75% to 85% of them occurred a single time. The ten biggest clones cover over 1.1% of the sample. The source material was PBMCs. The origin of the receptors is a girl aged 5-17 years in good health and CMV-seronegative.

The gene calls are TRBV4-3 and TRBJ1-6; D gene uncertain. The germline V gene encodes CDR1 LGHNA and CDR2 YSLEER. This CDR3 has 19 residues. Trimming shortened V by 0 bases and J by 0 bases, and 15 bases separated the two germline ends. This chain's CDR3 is CASSQEDQIGSSYNSPLHF. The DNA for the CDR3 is TGCGCCAGCAGCCAAGAGGACCAAATCGGGAGCTCCTATAATTCACCCCTCCACTTT.

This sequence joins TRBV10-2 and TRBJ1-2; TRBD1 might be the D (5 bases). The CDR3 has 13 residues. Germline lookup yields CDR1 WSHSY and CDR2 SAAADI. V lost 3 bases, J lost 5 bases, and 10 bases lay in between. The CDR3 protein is CASSDTGPYGYTF. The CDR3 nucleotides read TGCGCCAGCAGTGACACAGGCCCTTATGGCTACACCTTC.

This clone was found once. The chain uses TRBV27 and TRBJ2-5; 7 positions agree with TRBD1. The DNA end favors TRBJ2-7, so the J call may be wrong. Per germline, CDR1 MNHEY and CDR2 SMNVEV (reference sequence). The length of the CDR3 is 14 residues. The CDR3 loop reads CASSLRDRITEQYF. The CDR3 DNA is TGTGCCAGCAGTCTCCGGGACAGAATAACCGAGCAGTACTTC.

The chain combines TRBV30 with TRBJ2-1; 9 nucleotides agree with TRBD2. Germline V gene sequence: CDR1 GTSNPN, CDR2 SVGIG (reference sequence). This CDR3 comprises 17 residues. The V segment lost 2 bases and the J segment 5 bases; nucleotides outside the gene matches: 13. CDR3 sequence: CAWSPSRTSVVNNEQFF. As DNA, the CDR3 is TGTGCCTGGAGTCCTTCAAGGACTAGCGTAGTTAACAATGAGCAGTTCTTC.

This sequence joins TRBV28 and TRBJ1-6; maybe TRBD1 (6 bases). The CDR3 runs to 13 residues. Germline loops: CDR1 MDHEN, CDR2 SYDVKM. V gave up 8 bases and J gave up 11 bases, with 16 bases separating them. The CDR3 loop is CASRTGYQPPLHF. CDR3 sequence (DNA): TGTGCCAGCCGAACAGGGTATCAACCACCCCTCCACTTT.

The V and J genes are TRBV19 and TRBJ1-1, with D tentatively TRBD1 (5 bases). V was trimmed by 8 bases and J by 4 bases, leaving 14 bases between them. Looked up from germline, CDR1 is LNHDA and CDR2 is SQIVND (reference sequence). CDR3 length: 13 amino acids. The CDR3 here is CASSGAGGTEAFF. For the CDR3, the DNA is TGTGCCAGTTCCGGGGCCGGGGGCACTGAAGCTTTCTTT.

The CDR3 bases are TGTGCCAGCAGGACGCCCGCGGCACCCCCATCTGGGGCCAACGTCCTGACTTTC. The encoded protein is CASRTPAAPPSGANVLTF. This chain connects TRBV2 to TRBJ2-6; D is undetermined. V gave up 6 bases and J gave up 1 base, with 19 bases separating them. CDR3 size: 18 residues. Germline V CDR1 and CDR2: SNHLY, FYNNEI.

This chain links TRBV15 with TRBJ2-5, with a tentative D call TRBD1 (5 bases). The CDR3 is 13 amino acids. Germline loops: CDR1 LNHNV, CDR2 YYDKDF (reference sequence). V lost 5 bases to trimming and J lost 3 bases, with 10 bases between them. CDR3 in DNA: TGTGCCACCAGCGCGCGACAGAAAGAGACCCAGTACTTC. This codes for CATSARQKETQYF. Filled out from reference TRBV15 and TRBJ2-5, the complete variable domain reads DAMVIQNPRYQVTQFGKPVTLSCSQTLNHNVMYWYQQKSSQAPKLLFHYYDKDFNNEADTPDNFQSRRPNTSFCFLDIRSPGLGDTAMYLCATSARQKETQYFGPGTRLLVL.

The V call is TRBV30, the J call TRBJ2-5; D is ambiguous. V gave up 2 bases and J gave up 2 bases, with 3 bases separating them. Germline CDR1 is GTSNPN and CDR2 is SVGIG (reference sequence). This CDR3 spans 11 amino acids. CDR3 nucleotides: TGTGCCTGGAGTACTCAAGAGACCCAGTACTTC. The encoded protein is CAWSTQETQYF.

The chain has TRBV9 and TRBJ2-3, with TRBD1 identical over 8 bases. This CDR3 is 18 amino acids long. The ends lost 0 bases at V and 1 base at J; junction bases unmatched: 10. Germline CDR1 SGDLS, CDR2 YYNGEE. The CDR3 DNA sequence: TGTGCCAGCAGCGTAGGCGCCGGGACAGGAATCGGCACAGATACGCAGTATTTT. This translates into CASSVGAGTGIGTDTQYF.

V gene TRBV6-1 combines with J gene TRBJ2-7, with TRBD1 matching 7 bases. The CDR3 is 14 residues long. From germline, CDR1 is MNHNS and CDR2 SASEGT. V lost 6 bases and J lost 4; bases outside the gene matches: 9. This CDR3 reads CASSAPGQHYEQYF. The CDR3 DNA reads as TGTGCCAGCAGCGCGCCGGGACAGCATTACGAGCAGTACTTC.

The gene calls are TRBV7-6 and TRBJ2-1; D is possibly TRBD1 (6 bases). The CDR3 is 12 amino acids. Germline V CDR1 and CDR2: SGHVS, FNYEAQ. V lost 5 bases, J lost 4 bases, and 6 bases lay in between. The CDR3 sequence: CASSGTYNEQFF. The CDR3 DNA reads TGTGCCAGCAGCGGGACATACAATGAGCAGTTCTTC.

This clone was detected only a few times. CDR3 sequence reads: CASSLEITSTNEKLFF. CDR3 coding DNA: TGTGCCAGCTCATTGGAGATAACTTCAACTAATGAAAAACTGTTTTTT. The J gene is TRBJ1-4, the V gene TRBV27; no clear D gene. Trimming pared 8 bases from V and 0 bases from J, leaving 16 bases between. The germline CDR1 and CDR2 sequences are MNHEY and SMNVEV (reference sequence). CDR3 length equals 16 residues.

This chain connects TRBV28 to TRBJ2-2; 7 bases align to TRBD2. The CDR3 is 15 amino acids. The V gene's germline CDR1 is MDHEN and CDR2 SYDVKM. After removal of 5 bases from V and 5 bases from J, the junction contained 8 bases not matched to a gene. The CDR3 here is CASSLSGRGTGELFF. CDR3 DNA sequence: TGTGCCAGCAGTCTTAGCGGGCGAGGGACCGGGGAGCTGTTTTTT.

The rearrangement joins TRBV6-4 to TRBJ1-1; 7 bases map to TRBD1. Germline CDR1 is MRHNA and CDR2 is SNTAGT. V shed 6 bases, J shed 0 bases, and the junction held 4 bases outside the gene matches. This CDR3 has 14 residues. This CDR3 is CASRQTGMNTEAFF. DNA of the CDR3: TGTGCCAGCAGACAGACAGGGATGAACACTGAAGCTTTCTTT.

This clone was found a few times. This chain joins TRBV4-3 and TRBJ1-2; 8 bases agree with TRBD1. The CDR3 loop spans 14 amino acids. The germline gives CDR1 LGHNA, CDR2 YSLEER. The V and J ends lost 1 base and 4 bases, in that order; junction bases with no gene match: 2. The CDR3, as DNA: TGCGCCAGCAGCCAAGCCGACAGGGGCTATGGCTACACCTTC. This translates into CASSQADRGYGYTF.